This T cell receptor beta chain originates from a study of patients with pleural tuberculosis. This clonotype was detected many times. With 7 bases clipped from V and 3 bases from J, the junction kept 8 bases outside the gene matches. This CDR3 spans 14 amino acids. Germline assignment: CDR1 MDHEN and CDR2 SYDVKM. TCRdb re-derived calls from the reads in MiXCR, one entry per CDR3 protein. The sample includes 45,000 to 60,000 distinct CDR3 sequences, about 7.9% of them seen just once. The receptor was derived from a human donor with pleural tuberculosis. This chain connects TRBV28 to TRBJ2-7; 8 bases map to TRBD2. The CDR3 sequence: CASTRLARNYEQYF. In nucleotides, the CDR3 is TGTGCCAGCACCAGACTAGCGAGAAACTACGAGCAGTACTTC.